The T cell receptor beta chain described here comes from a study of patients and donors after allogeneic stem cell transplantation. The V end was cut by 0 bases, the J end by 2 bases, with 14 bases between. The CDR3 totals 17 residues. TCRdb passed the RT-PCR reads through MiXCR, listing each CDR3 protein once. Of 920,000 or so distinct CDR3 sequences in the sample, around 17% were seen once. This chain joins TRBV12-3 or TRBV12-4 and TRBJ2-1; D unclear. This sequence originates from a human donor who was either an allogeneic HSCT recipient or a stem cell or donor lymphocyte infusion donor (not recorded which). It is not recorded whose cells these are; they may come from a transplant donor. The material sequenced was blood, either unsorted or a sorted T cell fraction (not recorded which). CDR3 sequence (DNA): TGTGCCAGCAGTTTAGCTAAGGCTCAAAACACCTACAATGAGCAGTTCTTC. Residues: CASSLAKAQNTYNEQFF.